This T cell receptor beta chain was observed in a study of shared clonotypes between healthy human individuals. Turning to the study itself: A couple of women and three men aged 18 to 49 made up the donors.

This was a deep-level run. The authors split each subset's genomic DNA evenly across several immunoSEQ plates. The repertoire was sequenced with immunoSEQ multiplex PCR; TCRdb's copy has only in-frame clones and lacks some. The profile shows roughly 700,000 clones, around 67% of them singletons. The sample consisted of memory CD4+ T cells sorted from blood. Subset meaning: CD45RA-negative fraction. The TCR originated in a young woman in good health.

The CDR3 protein is CASRDTVGGREKLFF. CDR3 DNA sequence: TGTGCCAGTAGAGATACGGTGGGGGGCCGGGAAAAACTGTTTTTT. V usage is TRBV19 and J usage is TRBJ1-4; perhaps TRBD1 as D (6 bases). Germline V gene data show CDR1 as LNHDA and CDR2 as SQIVND (reference sequence). The CDR3 is 15 residues long. The V gene lost 6 bases and the J gene lost 8 bases, with 19 bases spanning the gap.